This paragraph covers one TCR beta chain sequence. Its antigen is undetermined. The V gene's germline CDR1 is SGHNT and CDR2 YENEEA. The CDR3 has 16 residues. Trimming at V came to 5 bases and at J to 6 bases, leaving 10 bases not matched to a gene. The data stem from a study of shared clonotypes between healthy human individuals. Clones were read by immunoSEQ multiplex PCR, and TCRdb kept only the in-frame ones, dropping some. The repertoire holds 700,000 or so clones, with approximately 79% as singletons. Study-level points and caveats: Represented genetic and exposure-history diversity was restricted by having few donors.

The receptor's source is a woman aged 25-40 years in good health. This sequence joins TRBV11-3 and TRBJ2-3, with TRBD2 matching 11 bases. Sequencing input: memory CD4+ T cells sorted from blood. Subset reported: CD45RA-negative fraction. CDR3 protein: CASSTLLAGEADTQYF. CDR3 coding DNA: TGTGCCAGCAGCACACTACTAGCGGGAGAGGCGGATACGCAGTATTTT.